Below, 23 T cell receptor beta chains from the same sample are listed, as sequenced in a study of beta chain features in type 1 diabetes. Points from the study as a whole: Within each of all four CD4+ subsets, Type 1 diabetes patients had TCRB CDR3s that were moderately but significantly shorter.

These receptors have no identified antigens. The investigators reverse transcribed all of the isolated RNA, so they sequenced expressed TCRB transcripts. Data came from immunoSEQ multiplex PCR; TCRdb stores just in-frame clones and leaves some out. The table lists some 640,000 clones, 11% to 15% of them singletons, with just under 0.04% in the top ten. The sample comprised naive CD4+ T cells from blood. The origin of the receptors is a man between 18 and 29 years old with type 1 diabetes.

This clone was counted only a few times. V usage is TRBV7-2 and J usage is TRBJ1-2; 11 nucleotides match TRBD1. V lost 4 bases and J lost 9; bases outside the gene matches: 10. The CDR3 runs to 15 residues. The germline CDR1 and CDR2 sequences are SGHTA and FQGNSA. The CDR3 reads CASSSYVDRGLSYTF. The CDR3, as DNA: TGTGCCAGCAGCTCCTATGTGGACAGGGGGCTGAGCTACACCTTC.

The rearrangement links TRBV15 to TRBJ1-1; D ambiguous. V lost 5 bases and J lost 4, with 8 bases in between. The CDR3 covers 12 residues. CDR1 LNHNV and CDR2 YYDKDF come from the germline V gene (reference sequence). CDR3 sequence (DNA): TGTGCCACCAGCTCCACGGGCACTGAAGCTTTCTTT. Amino acids: CATSSTGTEAFF.

The chain has TRBV5-1 and TRBJ2-7; D might be TRBD1 (6 bases). Germline CDR1 and CDR2: SGHRS and YFSETQ. Trimming pared 1 base from V and 0 bases from J, leaving 8 bases between. This CDR3 has 14 amino acids. CDR3 coding DNA: TGCGCCAGCAGCTTGAGACAGGACTCCTACGAGCAGTACTTC. It translates to CASSLRQDSYEQYF.

CDR3 in DNA: TGTGCCAGCTCACCCGGGGACAGGGCTGGGGCCAACGTCCTGACTTTC. Translated, it gives CASSPGDRAGANVLTF. This chain connects TRBV18 to TRBJ2-6, with TRBD1 identical over 9 bases. Germline V gene data show CDR1 as KGHSH and CDR2 as LQKENI. The CDR3 has 16 residues. The ends lost 3 bases at V and 2 bases at J; junction bases unmatched: 2.

The table lists this clone with a few counts. The chain recombines TRBV19 with TRBJ1-5; D gene unclear. CDR3 length equals 12 residues. Trimming left V 6 bases short and J 3 bases short, with 6 bases between. The germline V gene has CDR1 LNHDA and CDR2 SQIVND (reference sequence). The CDR3 DNA reads as TGTGCCAGTAGACGGATCAATCAGCCCCAGCATTTT. This gives the protein CASRRINQPQHF.

V and J are TRBV23-1 and TRBJ2-1, with 10 bases that match TRBD2. TRBV23-1 is reported as an ORF; its role is uncertain. The V and J ends lost 9 bases and 6 bases, in that order; junction bases with no gene match: 8. CDR3 length: 14 residues. Written as DNA, the CDR3 is TGCGCCAGTACATTAAGGACTAGCGGCAATGAGCAGTTCTTC. This translates into CASTLRTSGNEQFF.

The rearrangement links TRBV7-9 to TRBJ2-2, with a tentative D call TRBD1 (6 bases). CDR1 and CDR2 from the germline V gene are SEHNR and FQNEAQ (reference sequence). CDR3 size: 14 residues. With 5 bases removed from V and 6 bases from J, the gap between germline ends came to 13 bases. The CDR3 DNA sequence: TGTGCCAGCAGCCGACACCAGGGGCCCGGGGAGCTGTTTTTT. Translating gives CASSRHQGPGELFF.

This clone occurred a few times. The chain links TRBV10-3 to TRBJ2-7; tentative D call: TRBD2 (5 bases). Germline-derived CDR1 and CDR2 are ENHRY and SYGVKD. The CDR3 has 14 amino acids. Trimming pared 4 bases from V and 0 bases from J, leaving 10 bases between. As DNA, the CDR3 is TGTGCCATCAGTGTCGGGGTGGACTCCTACGAGCAGTACTTC. Translated, it gives CAISVGVDSYEQYF.

This clone was picked up one time. The chain has TRBV2 and TRBJ2-1; D is possibly TRBD1 (5 bases). Trimming stripped 5 bases from V and 0 bases from J, with 11 bases between. CDR1 is SNHLY and CDR2 is FYNNEI in the germline V gene. The CDR3 is made up of 15 amino acids. As DNA, the CDR3 is TGTGCCAGCAGTTCCAACAGGAACTCCTACAATGAGCAGTTCTTC. Translated, it gives CASSSNRNSYNEQFF. Supplemented by reference TRBV2 and TRBJ2-1, the full variable domain reads EPEVTQTPSHQVTQMGQEVILRCVPISNHLYFYWYRQILGQKVEFLVSFYNNEISEKSEIFDDQFSVERPDGSNFTLKIRSTKLEDSAMYFCASSSNRNSYNEQFFGPGTRLTVL.

In its sample, this clone was seen a few times. The chain employs TRBV7-8 and TRBJ1-2, with D possibly TRBD1 on 6 matching bases. There are 14 residues in the CDR3. The germline V gene encodes CDR1 SGHVS and CDR2 FQNEAQ. V was cut by 5 bases and J by 4 bases, with 14 bases left in between. CDR3 residues: CASSLRGGSYGYTF. As DNA, the CDR3 is TGTGCCAGCAGCCTACGCGGGGGCTCCTATGGCTACACCTTC.

V usage is TRBV5-1 and J usage is TRBJ2-2, with D perhaps TRBD2 (6 bases). Deletions cut 4 bases from V and 0 bases from J, with 16 bases between. Germline CDR1 SGHRS, CDR2 YFSETQ. This CDR3 has 17 amino acids. CDR3 residues: CASSGSTGTSNTGELFF. As DNA, the CDR3 is TGCGCCAGCAGCGGATCCACCGGGACTTCGAACACCGGGGAGCTGTTTTTT.

The rearrangement joins TRBV6-1 to TRBJ2-7; no definite D call. The V end lost 4 bases, the J end lost 0 bases, and 10 bases lay between the germline ends. The CDR3 totals 14 residues. Germline V gene lookup returns CDR1 MNHNS and CDR2 SASEGT. The CDR3, as DNA: TGTGCCAGCAGTGGACGGGTTAGCTCCTACGAGCAGTACTTC. This gives the protein CASSGRVSSYEQYF.

This clone was detected only a few times. CDR3 sequence (DNA): TGCGCCAGCAGCGATACCGAAGCTGGCCAACACCATGGTTATTTT. Translating gives CASSDTEAGQHHGYF. This chain joins TRBV5-1 and TRBJ1-3; D remains ambiguous. The CDR3 is 15 amino acids. V gave up 4 bases and J gave up 16 bases, with 27 bases separating them. CDR1 is SGHRS, CDR2 YFSETQ, per germline.

This clone was seen only a few times. The chain combines TRBV5-6 with TRBJ2-7; 10 bases map to TRBD2. V was clipped by 2 bases and J by 3 bases; unmatched bases: 5. The V gene's germline CDR1 is SGHDT and CDR2 YYEEEE. The CDR3 runs 15 residues. CDR3 sequence (DNA): TGTGCCAGCAGCTTAGTAGCGGGGGGCATCTACGAGCAGTACTTC. It encodes CASSLVAGGIYEQYF.

This clone appeared a few times. The chain recombines TRBV30 with TRBJ2-5; D is unresolved. With the DNA end fitting TRBJ2-7 better, the J assignment may be wrong. The germline gives CDR1 GTSNPN, CDR2 SVGIG (reference sequence). The CDR3 is 12 residues long. Here the CDR3 reads CAWSVSAYEQYF. As DNA, the CDR3 is TGTGCCTGGAGTGTGAGCGCCTACGAGCAGTACTTC.

This clone was seen a handful of times. The chain carries TRBV9 and TRBJ2-3; no clear D. V dropped 0 bases and J dropped 1 base, with 9 bases sitting between them. Germline CDR1 and CDR2: SGDLS and YYNGEE. The CDR3 sequence is 15 residues long. The CDR3 protein is CASSVAPAGTDTQYF. The CDR3, as DNA: TGTGCCAGCAGCGTAGCTCCGGCTGGCACAGATACGCAGTATTTT.

Only a few counts were recorded for this clone. The V call is TRBV9, the J call TRBJ2-2; TRBD2 aligns across 9 bases. The CDR3 spans 17 residues. Trimming removed 0 bases from V and 0 bases from J; junction bases left unmatched: 3. Germline V CDR1 and CDR2: SGDLS, YYNGEE. CDR3 coding DNA: TGTGCCAGCAGCGTAGAGGCTAGCGGGGCGAACACCGGGGAGCTGTTTTTT. It specifies CASSVEASGANTGELFF. The whole variable domain, filled in from reference TRBV9 and TRBJ2-2, reads DSGVTQTPKHLITATGQRVTLRCSPRSGDLSVYWYQQSLDQGLQFLIQYYNGEERAKGNILERFSAQQFPDLHSELNLSSLELGDSALYFCASSVEASGANTGELFFGEGSRLTVL.

This clone has a handful of counts. This sequence joins TRBV28 and TRBJ2-7; D is unresolved. The V and J ends lost 3 bases and 0 bases respectively, with 6 bases between them. Germline V CDR1 and CDR2: MDHEN, SYDVKM. CDR3 size: 13 residues. The CDR3 loop is CASSFLPSYEQYF. The CDR3 DNA follows: TGTGCCAGCAGTTTCCTGCCCTCCTACGAGCAGTACTTC. Based on the CDR3 plus reference TRBV28 and TRBJ2-7, the full variable domain is DVKVTQSSRYLVKRTGEKVFLECVQDMDHENMFWYRQDPGLGLRLIYFSYDVKMKEKGDIPEGYSVSREKKERFSLILESASTNQTSMYLCASSFLPSYEQYFGPGTRLTVT.

This clone was detected only a few times. The chain links TRBV30 to TRBJ1-2, with 7 bases that match TRBD1. From germline, CDR1 is GTSNPN and CDR2 SVGIG (reference sequence). This CDR3 contains 15 residues. Trimming cost V 0 bases and J 8 bases; bases outside gene matches: 12. CDR3 nucleotides: TGTGCCTGGAGTGTACTTCAGGGAGGGGGCTCAGGCTACACCTTC. Translating gives CAWSVLQGGGSGYTF.

This clone was detected only a few times. The V gene is TRBV20-1, the J gene TRBJ1-5; D gene ambiguous. The V end lost 7 bases, the J end lost 4 bases, and 8 bases lay between the germline ends. This CDR3 is built from 11 residues. Germline V gene data show CDR1 as DFQATT and CDR2 as SNEGSKA (reference sequence). CDR3 protein: CSVGRNQPQHF. DNA of the CDR3: TGCAGTGTAGGTCGGAATCAGCCCCAGCATTTT.

The chain uses TRBV30 and TRBJ2-3, with 9 bases fitting TRBD2. V was clipped by 1 base and J by 4 bases; unmatched bases: 9. CDR3 length: 16 amino acids. CDR1 and CDR2 (germline): GTSNPN, SVGIG (reference sequence). In DNA, the CDR3 is TGTGCCTGGAGTGAGGGGGTAGCGGGAGTACCAGATACGCAGTATTTT. Protein: CAWSEGVAGVPDTQYF.

This chain joins TRBV5-1 and TRBJ2-3; no reliable D call. This CDR3 comprises 14 residues. V lost 0 bases, J lost 4 bases, and 9 bases lay in between. In germline, CDR1 is SGHRS, CDR2 YFSETQ. CDR3 in DNA: TGCGCCAGCAGCTTGGTCGCTAACTCAGATACGCAGTATTTT. It codes for CASSLVANSDTQYF.

V and J are TRBV19 and TRBJ2-1; 13 bases are shared with TRBD2. Germline CDR1 reads LNHDA; CDR2 reads SQIVND (reference sequence). Trimming removed 10 bases from V and 9 bases from J; junction bases left unmatched: 12. There are 15 residues in the CDR3. This CDR3 is CATTGLAGYSGEQFF. CDR3 in DNA: TGTGCCACCACGGGACTAGCGGGATATAGTGGTGAGCAGTTCTTC.